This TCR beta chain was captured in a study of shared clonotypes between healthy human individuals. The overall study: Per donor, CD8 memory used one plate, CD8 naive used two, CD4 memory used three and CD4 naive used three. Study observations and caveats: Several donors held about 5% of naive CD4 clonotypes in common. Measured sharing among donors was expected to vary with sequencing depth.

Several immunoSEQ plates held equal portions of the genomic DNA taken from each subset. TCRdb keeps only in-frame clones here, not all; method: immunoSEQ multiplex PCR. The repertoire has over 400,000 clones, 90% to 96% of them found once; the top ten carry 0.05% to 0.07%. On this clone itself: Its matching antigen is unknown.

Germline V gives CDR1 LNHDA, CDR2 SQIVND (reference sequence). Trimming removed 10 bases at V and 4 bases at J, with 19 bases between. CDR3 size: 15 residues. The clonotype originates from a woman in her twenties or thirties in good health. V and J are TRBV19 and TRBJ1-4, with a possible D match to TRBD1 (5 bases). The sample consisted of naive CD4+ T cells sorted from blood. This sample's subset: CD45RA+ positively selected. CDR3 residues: CATTRSGLDNEKLFF. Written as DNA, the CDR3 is TGTGCCACAACTAGGTCAGGGCTTGATAATGAAAAACTGTTTTTT.